The 16 T cell receptor beta chains below come from one sample, sequenced in a study of blood T cell repertoires in COVID-19 (dated by TCRdb to 2018 to 2021). Receptor amplification or capture employed the immunoSEQ multiplex PCR assay. Here the immuneACCESS table is served through TCRdb, limited to in-frame sequences with V and J called. Missing clones are a known gap in these copies; in checked studies unresolved V genes cover under half, and the rest lacks a known reason. This sample holds 290,000 or so clones; 85% to 90% were observed only once. The ten biggest clones cover over 3.5% of the sample. The sample was PBMCs or T cells enriched from blood (not recorded which). The receptor set was obtained from a woman aged 18-35 years with acute COVID-19.

The chain joins TRBV27 to TRBJ1-1; D might be TRBD1 (5 bases). CDR1 and CDR2 (germline): MNHEY, SMNVEV (reference sequence). This CDR3 region has 14 residues. Trimming left V 5 bases short and J 0 bases short, with 10 bases between. In DNA form, the CDR3 reads TGTGCCAGCAGTCGACAGACCGTGAACACTGAAGCTTTCTTT. Translation: CASSRQTVNTEAFF.

This clone was recorded a few times. The J gene is TRBJ1-5, the V gene TRBV2; no definite D call. The ends were cut back, 6 bases at V and 1 base at J, with 13 bases in the middle. This CDR3 contains 15 residues. CDR1 and CDR2 (germline): SNHLY, FYNNEI. The CDR3 reads CASSYTSGSNQPQHF. The CDR3 nucleotides are TGTGCCAGCAGCTACACGTCCGGGAGCAATCAGCCCCAGCATTTT.

V usage is TRBV19 and J usage is TRBJ2-1; 7 bases fit TRBD2. The CDR3 is 15 amino acids. V trimming: 5 bases; J trimming: 6 bases; junction bases outside the gene matches: 10. CDR1 and CDR2 from the germline V gene are LNHDA and SQIVND (reference sequence). CDR3 protein: CASSPITGGSNEQFF. The CDR3 DNA follows: TGTGCCAGTAGTCCCATAACGGGAGGAAGCAATGAGCAGTTCTTC. Full variable domain (rest looked up from reference TRBV19 and TRBJ2-1): DGGITQSPKYLFRKEGQNVTLSCEQNLNHDAMYWYRQDPGQGLRLIYYSQIVNDFQKGDIAEGYSVSREKKESFPLTVTSAQKNPTAFYLCASSPITGGSNEQFFGPGTRLTVL.

The J gene is TRBJ2-3, the V gene TRBV27, with D maybe TRBD2 (6 bases). Between the trimmed V and J ends, which lost 4 bases and 5 bases, there was a span of 16 bases. The germline V gene encodes CDR1 MNHEY and CDR2 SMNVEV (reference sequence). CDR3 size: 15 residues. The CDR3 is CASSSDSGPKDTQYF. The CDR3 DNA sequence: TGTGCCAGCAGTTCCGATAGCGGCCCCAAAGATACGCAGTATTTT.

This chain uses TRBV6-5 with TRBJ1-1, with 9 bases aligning to TRBD1. Losses at the gene ends were 5 bases for V and 0 bases for J; bases not matched to a gene: 4. The CDR3 runs to 15 residues. In germline, CDR1 is MNHEY, CDR2 SVGAGI. The CDR3 bases are TGTGCCAGCAGTCGGGACAGGGTGATGAACACTGAAGCTTTCTTT. Translating gives CASSRDRVMNTEAFF.

This clone has more than one count but fewer than ten. The chain has TRBV28 and TRBJ1-2; D not certain. Per germline, CDR1 MDHEN and CDR2 SYDVKM. V was trimmed by 8 bases and J by 4 bases, leaving 14 bases between them. The CDR3 runs to 13 residues. CDR3 nucleotides: TGTGCCAGCCGGGTTACCTTGGGCTATGGCTACACCTTC. This sequence encodes CASRVTLGYGYTF.

V is TRBV28 and J is TRBJ2-7, with 7 positions matching TRBD2. CDR1 is MDHEN and CDR2 is SYDVKM in the germline V gene. V dropped 4 bases and J dropped 8; count of bases not matched to a gene: 11. The CDR3 spans 14 residues. The CDR3 region is CASSYTPARGKQYF. The CDR3 DNA sequence: TGTGCCAGCAGTTATACACCGGCGCGGGGGAAGCAGTACTTC.

The V gene is TRBV9, the J gene TRBJ1-5; possibly TRBD1 for D (6 bases). In germline, CDR1 is SGDLS, CDR2 YYNGEE. The CDR3 runs to 16 residues. The V end was cut by 4 bases, the J end by 2 bases, with 16 bases between. The CDR3 loop reads CASSTRQEPGNQPQHF. CDR3 nucleotide sequence: TGTGCCAGCAGCACGCGACAGGAACCAGGCAATCAGCCCCAGCATTTT.

CDR3 sequence: CASSWGQGRAEAFF. The CDR3 DNA is TGCGCCAGCAGCTGGGGACAGGGGCGGGCTGAAGCTTTCTTT. The chain recombines TRBV5-1 with TRBJ1-1; 10 bases are shared with TRBD1. Germline CDR1 SGHRS, CDR2 YFSETQ. V was pared by 3 bases and J by 6 bases, with 5 bases of the junction left unmatched. This CDR3 spans 14 amino acids.

The chain has TRBV19 and TRBJ2-1, with 9 bases aligning to TRBD2. Germline trimming cut 6 bases from V and 5 bases from J; bases unmatched to any gene: 11. CDR1 LNHDA and CDR2 SQIVND come from the germline V gene (reference sequence). The CDR3 sequence is 16 residues long. In DNA, the CDR3 is TGTGCCAGTAGCACCTCACTAGCGGGCCTAGACAATGAGCAGTTCTTC. Its translation: CASSTSLAGLDNEQFF.

This clone was observed once. The rearrangement joins TRBV7-6 to TRBJ1-2; possible D gene TRBD1, 5 bases. The V end lost 1 base, the J end lost 4 bases, and 16 bases lay between the germline ends. The length of the CDR3 is 16 residues. The germline gives CDR1 SGHVS, CDR2 FNYEAQ. The CDR3 DNA is TGTGCCAGCAGCTTAGAAGGGCGGGGCAGAGCCTATGGCTACACCTTC. Protein product: CASSLEGRGRAYGYTF. The whole variable domain, remainder taken from reference TRBV7-6 and TRBJ1-2, is GAGVSQSPRYKVTKRGQDVALRCDPISGHVSLYWYRQALGQGPEFLTYFNYEAQQDKSGLPNDRFSAERPEGSISTLTIQRTEQRDSAMYRCASSLEGRGRAYGYTFGSGTRLTVV.

The chain uses TRBV27 and TRBJ2-7; 7 bases align to TRBD1. Germline V gives CDR1 MNHEY, CDR2 SMNVEV (reference sequence). V was pared by 5 bases and J by 6 bases, with 10 bases of the junction left unmatched. CDR3 length: 14 residues. The CDR3 loop reads CASSPRQGIGEQYF. The CDR3 bases are TGTGCCAGCAGTCCTAGACAGGGTATCGGCGAGCAGTACTTC.

The CDR3 loop reads CASSVATNPGSELFF. The CDR3 bases are TGTGCCAGCAGCGTAGCTACCAATCCCGGTTCGGAACTGTTTTTT. V is TRBV9 and J is TRBJ1-4; D is unresolved. Looked up from germline, CDR1 is SGDLS and CDR2 is YYNGEE. Between the trimmed V and J ends, which lost 0 bases and 12 bases, there was a span of 18 bases. The CDR3 runs to 15 residues.

The V call is TRBV2, the J call TRBJ1-3; the D gene is possibly TRBD1 (6 bases). Germline assignment: CDR1 SNHLY and CDR2 FYNNEI. Between the trimmed V and J ends, which lost 5 bases and 0 bases, there was a span of 11 bases. This CDR3 has 15 residues. The CDR3 sequence: CASSKDSYSGNTIYF. The DNA of the CDR3 is TGTGCCAGCAGTAAGGACAGTTACTCTGGAAACACCATATATTTT. Together with reference TRBV2 and TRBJ1-3, the CDR3 gives the full variable domain: EPEVTQTPSHQVTQMGQEVILRCVPISNHLYFYWYRQILGQKVEFLVSFYNNEISEKSEIFDDQFSVERPDGSNFTLKIRSTKLEDSAMYFCASSKDSYSGNTIYFGEGSWLTVV.

The V gene is TRBV18, the J gene TRBJ1-2, with TRBD1 matching over 7 bases. V gave up 3 bases and J gave up 8 bases; unmatched junction bases: 6. CDR3 length equals 13 residues. From germline, CDR1 is KGHSH and CDR2 LQKENI. The CDR3 nucleotides are TGTGCCAGCTCACCCGGGACAGCCCTGGGCTACACCTTC. Translated, it gives CASSPGTALGYTF.

The V and J genes are TRBV2 and TRBJ2-7; TRBD1 aligns across 7 bases. The germline V gene has CDR1 SNHLY and CDR2 FYNNEI. CDR3 size: 12 residues. V shed 5 bases, J shed 6 bases, and the junction held 4 bases outside the gene matches. CDR3 region: CASSRTGAEQYF. The CDR3 DNA is TGTGCCAGCAGTCGCACAGGGGCCGAGCAGTACTTC.